The sequence of this TCR beta chain was determined in a study of CD4+ T cells in melanoma. Overall study findings and caveats: CD8+ T cell, macrophage and B cell function reportedly correlated with neoantigen-specific CD4+ T cells. In melanoma, neoantigen-specific CD4+ T cells reportedly differed in differentiation state.

The CDR3 spans 14 residues. Germline V gene sequence: CDR1 SGHRS, CDR2 YFSETQ. V gave up 4 bases and J gave up 2 bases; unmatched junction bases: 5. Notes on this clone: Its target is not known.

Method: immunoSEQ multiplex PCR; TCRdb's copy keeps in-frame clones and lacks some. This table has 15,000 or so clones, approximately 76% appearing once. The clonotype was recovered from a human donor with melanoma. The chain uses TRBV5-1 and TRBJ1-1, with 7 bases fitting TRBD1. Sequenced sample: cells from a culture (not recorded whether cultured in vitro). CDR3 protein: CASSNRQGNTEAFF. The CDR3 nucleotides read TGCGCCAGCAGCAACAGACAGGGAAACACTGAAGCTTTCTTT. The complete variable domain, with remaining parts taken from reference TRBV5-1 and TRBJ1-1, reads KAGVTQTPRYLIKTRGQQVTLSCSPISGHRSVSWYQQTPGQGLQFLFEYFSETQRNKGNFPGRFSGRQFSNSRSEMNVSTLELGDSALYLCASSNRQGNTEAFFGQGTRLTVV.